This T cell receptor beta chain was captured by sequencing in a study of technical replicates of blood from several donors. The CDR3 is 17 amino acids. CDR1 SNHLY and CDR2 FYNNEI come from the germline V gene. With V trimmed by 11 bases and J by 2 bases, 20 bases remained unmatched. TCRdb keeps only in-frame clones here, not all; method: immunoSEQ multiplex PCR. The table has more than 75,000 clones, around 90% seen once; the top ten hold roughly 0.25%. This TCR was recovered from a human donor in good health. Sequenced: T cells isolated from PBMCs. The rearrangement joins TRBV2 to TRBJ2-5; the match to TRBD1 covers 7 bases. The CDR3 bases are TGTGCCTCGTCCATTTACGCCGGGACAGCCCTTCAAGAGACCCAGTACTTC. It yields the protein CASSIYAGTALQETQYF.